The clone carrying this T cell receptor (beta chain) has a handful of counts. Its antigen remains unknown. The sample is drawn from a study of cytomegalovirus exposure and HLA in healthy donors. Germline V gives CDR1 LNHDA, CDR2 SQIVND (reference sequence). This CDR3 is 12 amino acids long. V was cut by 3 bases and J by 9 bases, with 6 bases left in between. Points from the study as a whole: Reports indicate that TCR beta sequences accurately predicted the HLA-A and HLA-B alleles of most subjects. Presence/absence analyses took donor sequencing depth as roughly uniform.

PCR amplification relied on 60 Vbeta primers (plus 13 Jbeta primers). Assay: immunoSEQ multiplex PCR; the TCRdb copy retains only in-frame clones and omits some. The table lists more than 100,000 clones, approximately 15% of them singletons. This receptor was taken from a woman between 18 and 30 years old in good health and CMV-seronegative. The rearrangement links TRBV19 to TRBJ2-6; D uncertain. Sequencing was done on a sample of PBMCs. The chain's CDR3 is CASSISYNVLTF. The CDR3, as DNA: TGTGCCAGTAGTATTTCTTACAACGTCCTGACTTTC.